These 30 T cell receptor beta chains were sequenced from one sample in a study of the immune and genomic landscape of osteosarcoma. Osteosarcoma specimens were post-treatment primary, local recurrence and metastasis tumors from poor-prognosis patients. Clones were read by immunoSEQ multiplex PCR, and TCRdb kept only the in-frame ones, dropping some. The sample records about 10,000 clones, 71% being singletons. The sequenced sample was osteosarcoma tumor tissue from the lung. The receptors here all came from a human donor with osteosarcoma.

By sample share, this clone is medium-sized. Additional DNA sequences in this sample encode the identical CDR3. The CDR3, as DNA: TGCGCCAGCAGCTTGGGCGGGGTGGGCACAGATACGCAGTATTTT. It is translated as CASSLGGVGTDTQYF. V gene TRBV5-1 combines with J gene TRBJ2-3; D is possibly TRBD2 (6 bases). V lost 0 bases to trimming and J lost 1 base, with 9 bases between them. CDR3 length equals 15 residues. Germline loops: CDR1 SGHRS, CDR2 YFSETQ.

This sequence joins TRBV27 and TRBJ2-1; 10 bases match TRBD2. The germline CDR1 and CDR2 sequences are MNHEY and SMNVEV (reference sequence). The CDR3 loop spans 16 amino acids. V shed 6 bases and J 5 bases; nucleotides not matched to a gene: 10. Here the CDR3 reads CASSLTTSGTHNEQFF. The CDR3 DNA reads TGTGCCAGCAGCCTAACCACTAGCGGGACTCACAATGAGCAGTTCTTC.

The chain uses TRBV9 and TRBJ2-1, with D maybe TRBD2 (5 bases). Germline CDR1 and CDR2: SGDLS and YYNGEE. With 1 base removed from V and 9 bases from J, the gap between germline ends came to 17 bases. The CDR3 covers 15 residues. The CDR3 is CASSVRGIEGSEQFF. The CDR3 DNA follows: TGTGCCAGCAGCGTAAGAGGGATCGAGGGTAGTGAGCAGTTCTTC. The full variable domain, with the rest looked up from reference TRBV9 and TRBJ2-1, is DSGVTQTPKHLITATGQRVTLRCSPRSGDLSVYWYQQSLDQGLQFLIQYYNGEERAKGNILERFSAQQFPDLHSELNLSSLELGDSALYFCASSVRGIEGSEQFFGPGTRLTVL.

The chain carries TRBV19 and TRBJ1-2; D unclear. V was shortened by 5 bases and J by 5 bases, with 18 bases between the two germline ends. This CDR3 is 15 amino acids long. CDR1 is LNHDA and CDR2 is SQIVND in the germline V gene (reference sequence). The CDR3 nucleotides are TGTGCCAGTAGTTGGGAGCCCTCGCATATATATGGCTACACCTTC. It specifies CASSWEPSHIYGYTF.

The genes are TRBV18 and TRBJ2-7, with 10 bases matching TRBD2. V lost 4 bases to trimming and J lost 4 bases; unmatched junction nucleotides: 7. CDR1 KGHSH and CDR2 LQKENI come from the germline V gene. The CDR3 consists of 15 residues. For the CDR3, the DNA is TGTGCCAGCTCACTAACCGGGACTAGCGTTTACGAGCAGTACTTC. Its protein product is CASSLTGTSVYEQYF. The full variable domain, completed using reference TRBV18 and TRBJ2-7, is NAGVMQNPRHLVRRRGQEARLRCSPMKGHSHVYWYRQLPEEGLKFMVYLQKENIIDESGMPKERFSAEFPKEGPSILRIQQVVRGDSAAYFCASSLTGTSVYEQYFGPGTRLTVT.

This clone has just a few counts. The V and J genes are TRBV27 and TRBJ2-7; no clear D gene. Germline loops: CDR1 MNHEY, CDR2 SMNVEV (reference sequence). This CDR3 is built from 13 residues. V lost 0 bases to trimming and J lost 3 bases, with 6 bases between them. CDR3 amino acids: CASSLSGDYEQYF. The CDR3 bases are TGTGCCAGCAGTTTATCGGGCGACTACGAGCAGTACTTC.

The chain combines TRBV4-1 with TRBJ2-2; 8 bases match TRBD2. The V and J ends lost 3 bases and 6 bases, in that order; junction bases with no gene match: 18. CDR3 length equals 19 residues. The germline gives CDR1 MGHRA, CDR2 YSYEKL. CDR3 nucleotide sequence: TGCGCCAGCAGCCACAACTGGGCCCTTCTAAGCGGGAGTTCCGGGGAGCTGTTTTTT. It encodes CASSHNWALLSGSSGELFF.

This clone appeared a few times. V and J are TRBV18 and TRBJ1-1, with a tentative D call TRBD1 (5 bases). Germline V gene lookup returns CDR1 KGHSH and CDR2 LQKENI. Trimming cost V 5 bases and J 4 bases, with 11 bases left between them. This CDR3 has 13 amino acids. The DNA for the CDR3 is TGTGCCAGCTCAACCGGACATTCCACTGAAGCTTTCTTT. The encoded protein is CASSTGHSTEAFF.

V usage is TRBV5-1 and J usage is TRBJ2-1, with 7 bases aligning to TRBD2. V shed 1 base, J shed 2 bases, and the junction held 6 bases outside the gene matches. The CDR3 consists of 16 residues. The germline V gene encodes CDR1 SGHRS and CDR2 YFSETQ. CDR3 region: CASSLSGNPTYNEQFF. The CDR3 DNA reads as TGCGCCAGCAGCTTGAGCGGGAACCCCACCTACAATGAGCAGTTCTTC. Full variable domain (remainder filled in from reference TRBV5-1 and TRBJ2-1): KAGVTQTPRYLIKTRGQQVTLSCSPISGHRSVSWYQQTPGQGLQFLFEYFSETQRNKGNFPGRFSGRQFSNSRSEMNVSTLELGDSALYLCASSLSGNPTYNEQFFGPGTRLTVL.

The rearrangement links TRBV4-1 to TRBJ2-7; 11 bases agree with TRBD2. Looked up from germline, CDR1 is MGHRA and CDR2 is YSYEKL. V lost 1 base, J lost 6 bases, and 5 bases stayed unmatched. This CDR3 comprises 15 residues. This CDR3 is CASSQGSGRAREQYF. In nucleotides, the CDR3 is TGCGCCAGCAGCCAAGGTAGCGGGAGGGCCCGCGAGCAGTACTTC.

The J gene is TRBJ1-4, the V gene TRBV27; the D gene is possibly TRBD1 (5 bases). This CDR3 has 13 residues. Trimming removed 6 bases from V and 7 bases from J, with 12 bases in between. Germline V lookup: CDR1 MNHEY, CDR2 SMNVEV (reference sequence). The CDR3 DNA sequence: TGTGCCAGCAGACCCGGGACGTTTGAAAAACTGTTTTTT. It is translated as CASRPGTFEKLFF.

The chain has TRBV2 and TRBJ2-7, with 7 nucleotides matching TRBD2. J lost 0 bases, V lost 5 bases, and 10 bases had no gene match. The CDR3 is 16 residues long. The germline V gene has CDR1 SNHLY and CDR2 FYNNEI. CDR3 sequence (DNA): TGTGCCAGCAGTCCACTAGCGAGAGACCACTCCTACGAGCAGTACTTC. Translated, it gives CASSPLARDHSYEQYF.

This sequence joins TRBV30 and TRBJ1-5; 9 nucleotides line up with TRBD1. From germline, CDR1 is GTSNPN and CDR2 SVGIG (reference sequence). The CDR3 consists of 14 residues. V lost 5 bases and J lost 6; bases outside the gene matches: 8. CDR3 amino acids: CAWGIGTGSQPQHF. DNA for the CDR3: TGTGCCTGGGGAATAGGGACAGGGAGTCAGCCCCAGCATTTT.

This clone was seen more than once but under ten times. The chain recombines TRBV5-4 with TRBJ1-4; D perhaps matches TRBD1 (5 bases). Trimming removed 1 base from V and 4 bases from J, with 5 bases in between. Germline CDR1 is SGHNT and CDR2 is YYREEE (reference sequence). CDR3 length: 13 amino acids. The CDR3 loop reads CASSLRGNEKLFF. The CDR3 DNA is TGTGCCAGCAGCTTGAGGGGTAATGAAAAACTGTTTTTT.

The chain employs TRBV27 and TRBJ2-3, with D unclear. Germline values: CDR1 MNHEY, CDR2 SMNVEV (reference sequence). V lost 2 bases and J 6 bases, leaving 9 bases between the germline ends. The length of the CDR3 is 13 residues. CDR3 region: CASSLIVEDTQYF. CDR3 nucleotide sequence: TGTGCCAGCAGTTTAATCGTCGAGGATACGCAGTATTTT.

As to this clone: At one of its ends the junction is not consistent with the germline gene, which may arise from a read error. The chain combines TRBV19 with TRBJ2-1; 11 bases map to TRBD2. Germline CDR1 LNHDA, CDR2 SQIVND (reference sequence). CDR3 length: 14 amino acids. The DNA of the CDR3 is TGTGCCAGTAGCATAGCGGGAGGGTTCAATGAGCAGTTCTTC. Its protein product is CASSIAGGFNEQFF.

In this sample, this clone turned up a few times. V is TRBV30 and J is TRBJ1-3, with unresolved D. The CDR3 is 12 residues long. V gave up 4 bases and J gave up 2 bases, with 6 bases separating them. Germline-derived CDR1 and CDR2 are GTSNPN and SVGIG (reference sequence). Here the CDR3 reads CAWKKAGNTIYF. In DNA form, the CDR3 reads TGTGCCTGGAAGAAGGCTGGAAACACCATATATTTT.

V and J are TRBV19 and TRBJ2-3; TRBD2 matches 9 bases. Germline loops: CDR1 LNHDA, CDR2 SQIVND (reference sequence). V shed 8 bases, J shed 3 bases, and the junction held 9 bases outside the gene matches. This CDR3 has 15 amino acids. CDR3 region: CASCVSGSGTDTQYF. Here the CDR3 DNA reads TGTGCCAGTTGTGTTAGCGGGAGTGGAACAGATACGCAGTATTTT.

This clone was observed once. This rearrangement joins TRBV7-2 to TRBJ2-3, with D uncertain. The CDR3 has 13 residues. CDR1 SGHTA and CDR2 FQGNSA come from the germline V gene. Trimming stripped 5 bases from V and 5 bases from J, with 11 bases between. The CDR3 DNA reads as TGTGCCAGCAGCCCTGGACCAAAAGATACGCAGTATTTT. It translates to CASSPGPKDTQYF. The full variable domain, its missing parts supplied by reference TRBV7-2 and TRBJ2-3, is GAGVSQSPSNKVTEKGKDVELRCDPISGHTALYWYRQSLGQGLEFLIYFQGNSAPDKSGLPSDRFSAERTGGSVSTLTIQRTQQEDSAVYLCASSPGPKDTQYFGPGTRLTVL.

This clone showed up just once. This rearrangement joins TRBV6-5 to TRBJ1-2; a weak D match, TRBD1 (5 bases). Germline values: CDR1 MNHEY, CDR2 SVGAGI. Trimming stripped 0 bases from V and 8 bases from J, with 13 bases between. This CDR3 spans 14 amino acids. The CDR3 sequence is CASSYSQGMGGYTF. The CDR3 coding sequence is TGTGCCAGCAGTTACTCGCAGGGAATGGGAGGCTACACCTTC.

CDR3 protein: CASSLGEGSIPNPFF. Written as DNA, the CDR3 is TGTGCCAGCAGCTTAGGGGAGGGTTCAATCCCCAACCCGTTCTTC. This chain uses TRBV7-3 with TRBJ2-1; 7 bases are shared with TRBD2. Per the germline V gene, CDR1 is SGHTA and CDR2 is FQGTGA. This CDR3 comprises 15 residues. With V trimmed by 2 bases and J by 15 bases, 16 bases remained unmatched.

This clone appeared a few times. A single base is all that separates this from a far larger clone, so a read error is likely. The rearrangement joins TRBV27 to TRBJ1-6, with TRBD1 as a possible D gene (5 bases). V lost 1 base and J lost 7, with 20 bases in between. The CDR3 length is 18 residues. The germline V gene encodes CDR1 MNHEY and CDR2 SMNVEV (reference sequence). CDR3 nucleotide sequence: TGTGCCAGCAGTTTATTCGGGTGGGACTGGGAGGGGAATTCACCCCTCCACTTT. It encodes CASSLFGWDWEGNSPLHF.

The chain is built from TRBV30 and TRBJ2-7; 8 bases line up with TRBD2. The CDR3 runs 14 residues. CDR1 is GTSNPN, CDR2 SVGIG, per germline (reference sequence). Unmatched junction bases numbered 11, after V lost 4 bases and J lost 6 bases. The CDR3 region has the DNA TGTGCCTGGAAAAGACTAGCGCAGTTAGGCGAGCAGTACTTC. This encodes CAWKRLAQLGEQYF.

The chain carries TRBV5-6 and TRBJ1-1, with D possibly matching TRBD1 (5 bases). Between the trimmed V and J ends, which lost 4 bases and 8 bases, there was a span of 12 bases. This CDR3 is built from 12 residues. Per the germline V gene, CDR1 is SGHDT and CDR2 is YYEEEE. This CDR3 reads CASSPPGREAFF. CDR3 DNA: TGTGCCAGCAGCCCCCCGGGGCGGGAAGCTTTCTTT.

The chain joins TRBV13 to TRBJ2-1; 7 positions match TRBD2. CDR3 length: 15 amino acids. The germline CDR1 and CDR2 sequences are PRHDT and FYEKMQ (reference sequence). J gave up 6 bases and V 5 bases, and 10 bases lay outside the gene matches. The CDR3, as DNA: TGTGCCAGCAGCGTTCTAGCGGCCCCAGGCAATGAGCAGTTCTTC. Its protein is CASSVLAAPGNEQFF.

This chain joins TRBV6-4 and TRBJ1-1, with no clear D. Trimming took 9 bases from V and 1 from J, leaving 18 bases between them. Looked up from germline, CDR1 is MRHNA and CDR2 is SNTAGT. This CDR3 is built from 15 residues. The CDR3 here is CARKRRSRKNTEAFF. Here the CDR3 DNA reads TGTGCCAGGAAAAGACGGTCACGAAAGAACACTGAAGCTTTCTTT.

This clone was seen a handful of times. The chain combines TRBV9 with TRBJ2-7; D unclear. Germline CDR1 and CDR2: SGDLS and YYNGEE. This CDR3 is built from 11 residues. Trimming took 6 bases from V and 5 from J, leaving 9 bases between them. The CDR3 DNA sequence: TGTGCCAGCACCTCGGGCGACGAGCAGTACTTC. Translation gives CASTSGDEQYF.

The chain joins TRBV30 to TRBJ1-5; D is unclear. The CDR3 spans 13 residues. The germline V gene encodes CDR1 GTSNPN and CDR2 SVGIG (reference sequence). Trimming cost V 0 bases and J 0 bases, with 3 bases left between them. In DNA form, the CDR3 reads TGTGCCTGGAGTGTACTTAGCAATCAGCCCCAGCATTTT. As protein: CAWSVLSNQPQHF.

The chain joins TRBV7-9 to TRBJ1-2, with D perhaps TRBD1 (5 bases). V lost 1 base to trimming and J lost 3 bases, with 21 bases between them. Looked up from germline, CDR1 is SEHNR and CDR2 is FQNEAQ (reference sequence). The CDR3 loop spans 18 amino acids. CDR3 amino acids: CASSLEGASEARYYGYTF. The CDR3 region has the DNA TGTGCCAGCAGCTTAGAAGGGGCTTCGGAGGCACGTTACTATGGCTACACCTTC.

The chain carries TRBV9 and TRBJ2-7; D unresolved. The CDR3 sequence is 13 residues long. V lost 2 bases, J lost 6 bases, and 12 bases lay in between. Germline V gene sequence: CDR1 SGDLS, CDR2 YYNGEE. This CDR3 reads CASSVEQGGEQYF. The DNA of the CDR3 is TGTGCCAGCAGCGTTGAGCAAGGTGGCGAGCAGTACTTC.